The present entry profiles one T cell receptor (beta chain) with its context. The antigen is undetermined. Splitting the CD4+ cells yielded a CD45RA+ naive subset and a CD45RA-negative memory subset. The entry originates in a study of shared clonotypes between healthy human individuals. Across the whole study: Aged between 18 and 49, the donors were a couple of women and three men. General study points: Sampling was confined to blood; repertoires within tissues likely differ.

Germline CDR1 and CDR2: SGHRS and YFSETQ. Trimming at V came to 4 bases and at J to 3 bases, leaving 4 bases not matched to a gene. The CDR3 consists of 14 residues. Here immunoSEQ multiplex PCR was the method, and the copy in TCRdb shows in-frame clones only, minus some. The sample shows 1,100,000 or so clones, 78% of them seen only once. This chain uses TRBV5-1 with TRBJ1-3, with TRBD1 identical over 7 bases. The TCR was taken from a man between 18 and 29 years old in good health. Some clones in this sample may be carry-over from other donors' samples. Sequenced: memory CD4+ T cells from PBMCs. Noted subset: CD45RA-negative fraction. CDR3 residues: CASSETGFGNTIYF. As DNA, the CDR3 is TGCGCCAGCAGCGAGACAGGGTTTGGAAACACCATATATTTT. Full variable domain (outside the CDR3, taken from reference TRBV5-1 and TRBJ1-3): KAGVTQTPRYLIKTRGQQVTLSCSPISGHRSVSWYQQTPGQGLQFLFEYFSETQRNKGNFPGRFSGRQFSNSRSEMNVSTLELGDSALYLCASSETGFGNTIYFGEGSWLTVV.